In its sample, the clone carrying this T cell receptor (beta chain) was seen a few times. TCRdb analysed the 5' RACE reads with MiXCR anew, one entry per CDR3 protein. The table has fewer than 200,000 distinct CDR3 sequences, about 16% seen once. This entry belongs to a study of CD8 T cells in ankylosing spondylitis. The CDR3 loop spans 13 amino acids. Germline V CDR1 and CDR2: KGHDR, SFDVKD. V was pared by 3 bases and J by 6 bases, with 8 bases between. Sequenced input: blood, either unsorted or a sorted T cell fraction (not recorded which). The clonotype comes from a male donor with ankylosing spondylitis or in good health (not recorded which). J is TRBJ2-1 and V is TRBV24-1; D gene uncertain. DNA of the CDR3: TGTGCCACCAGTGATCGAAGTTTCAATGAGCAGTTCTTC. Protein: CATSDRSFNEQFF.